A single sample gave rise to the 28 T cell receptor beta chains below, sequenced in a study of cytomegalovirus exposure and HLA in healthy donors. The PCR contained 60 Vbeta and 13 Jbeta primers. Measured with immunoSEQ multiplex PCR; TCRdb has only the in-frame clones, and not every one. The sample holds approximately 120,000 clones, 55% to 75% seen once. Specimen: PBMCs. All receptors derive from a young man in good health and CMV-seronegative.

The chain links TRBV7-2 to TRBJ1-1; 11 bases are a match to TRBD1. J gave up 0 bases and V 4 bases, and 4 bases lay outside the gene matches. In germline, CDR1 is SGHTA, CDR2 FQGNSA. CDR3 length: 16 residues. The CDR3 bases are TGTGCCAGCAGCTGGTGGACAGGGGGCATGAACACTGAAGCTTTCTTT. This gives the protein CASSWWTGGMNTEAFF.

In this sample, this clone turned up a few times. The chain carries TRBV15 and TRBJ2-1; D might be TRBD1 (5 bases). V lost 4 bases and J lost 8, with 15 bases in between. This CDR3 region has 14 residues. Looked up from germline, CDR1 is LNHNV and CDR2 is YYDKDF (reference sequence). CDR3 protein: CATSTRITGDEQFF. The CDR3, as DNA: TGTGCCACCAGCACTAGAATCACAGGAGATGAGCAGTTCTTC.

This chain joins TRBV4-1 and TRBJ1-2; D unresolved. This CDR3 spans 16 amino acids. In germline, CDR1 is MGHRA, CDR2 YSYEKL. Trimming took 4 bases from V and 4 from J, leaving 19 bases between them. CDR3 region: CASSPTPGPTLYGYTF. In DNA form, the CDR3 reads TGCGCCAGCAGCCCCACCCCGGGTCCCACCCTCTATGGCTACACCTTC.

In nucleotides, the CDR3 is TGTGCCAGCAGTGCTCAGGTGGGTTATAGCAATCAGCCCCAGCATTTT. Amino acid sequence: CASSAQVGYSNQPQHF. The chain links TRBV6-1 to TRBJ1-5; D is unresolved. Trimming shortened V by 4 bases and J by 0 bases, and 13 bases separated the two germline ends. The CDR3 sequence is 16 residues long. Germline CDR1 and CDR2: MNHNS and SASEGT.

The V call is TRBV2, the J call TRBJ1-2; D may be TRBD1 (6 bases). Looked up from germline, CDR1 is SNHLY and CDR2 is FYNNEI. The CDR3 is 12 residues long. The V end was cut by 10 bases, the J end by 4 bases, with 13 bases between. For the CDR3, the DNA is TGTGCCATCTCTGACAGGACCTATGGCTACACCTTC. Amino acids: CAISDRTYGYTF. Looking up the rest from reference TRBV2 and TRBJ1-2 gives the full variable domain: EPEVTQTPSHQVTQMGQEVILRCVPISNHLYFYWYRQILGQKVEFLVSFYNNEISEKSEIFDDQFSVERPDGSNFTLKIRSTKLEDSAMYFCAISDRTYGYTFGSGTRLTVV.

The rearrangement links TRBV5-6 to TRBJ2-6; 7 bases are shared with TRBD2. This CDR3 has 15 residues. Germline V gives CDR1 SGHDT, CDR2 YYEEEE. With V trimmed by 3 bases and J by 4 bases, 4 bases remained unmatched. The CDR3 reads CASSWGGAGANVLTF. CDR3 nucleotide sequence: TGTGCCAGCAGCTGGGGAGGGGCCGGGGCCAACGTCCTGACTTTC.

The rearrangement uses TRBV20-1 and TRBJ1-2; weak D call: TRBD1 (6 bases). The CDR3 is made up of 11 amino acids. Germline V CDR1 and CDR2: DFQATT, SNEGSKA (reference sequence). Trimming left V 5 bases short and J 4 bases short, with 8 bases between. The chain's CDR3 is CSARDIYGYTF. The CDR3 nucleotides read TGCAGTGCTCGGGACATCTATGGCTACACCTTC.

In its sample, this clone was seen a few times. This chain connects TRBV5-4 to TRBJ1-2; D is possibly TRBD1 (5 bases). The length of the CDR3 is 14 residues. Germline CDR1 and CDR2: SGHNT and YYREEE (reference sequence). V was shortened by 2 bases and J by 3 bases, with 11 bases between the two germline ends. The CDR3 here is CASSFGGDYYGYTF. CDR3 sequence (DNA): TGTGCCAGCAGCTTCGGGGGGGATTACTATGGCTACACCTTC.

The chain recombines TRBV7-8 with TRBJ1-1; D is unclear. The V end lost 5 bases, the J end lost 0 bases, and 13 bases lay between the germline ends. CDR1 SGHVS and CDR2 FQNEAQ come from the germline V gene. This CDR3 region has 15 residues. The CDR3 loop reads CASSVKRIVNTEAFF. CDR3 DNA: TGTGCCAGCAGCGTTAAGAGAATTGTGAACACTGAAGCTTTCTTT.

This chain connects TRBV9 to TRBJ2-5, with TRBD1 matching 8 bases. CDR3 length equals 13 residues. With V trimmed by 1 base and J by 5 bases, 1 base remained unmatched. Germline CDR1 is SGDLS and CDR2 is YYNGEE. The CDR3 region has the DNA TGTGCCAGCAGCGTATGGACAGGGGAGACCCAGTACTTC. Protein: CASSVWTGETQYF. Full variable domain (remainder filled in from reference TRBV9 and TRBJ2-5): DSGVTQTPKHLITATGQRVTLRCSPRSGDLSVYWYQQSLDQGLQFLIQYYNGEERAKGNILERFSAQQFPDLHSELNLSSLELGDSALYFCASSVWTGETQYFGPGTRLLVL.

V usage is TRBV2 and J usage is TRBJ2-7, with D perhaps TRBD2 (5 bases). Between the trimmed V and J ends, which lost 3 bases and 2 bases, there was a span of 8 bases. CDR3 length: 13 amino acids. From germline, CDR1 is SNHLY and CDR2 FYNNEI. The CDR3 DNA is TGTGCCAGCAGTGAGGACTCTGCCTACGAGCAGTACTTC. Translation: CASSEDSAYEQYF.

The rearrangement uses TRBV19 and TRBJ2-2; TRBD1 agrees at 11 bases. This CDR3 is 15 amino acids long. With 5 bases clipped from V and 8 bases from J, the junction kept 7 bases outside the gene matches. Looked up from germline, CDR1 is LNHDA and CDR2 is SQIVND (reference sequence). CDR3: CASSSDRGLLGELFF. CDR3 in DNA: TGTGCCAGTAGTTCGGACAGGGGGCTTCTTGGGGAGCTGTTTTTT.

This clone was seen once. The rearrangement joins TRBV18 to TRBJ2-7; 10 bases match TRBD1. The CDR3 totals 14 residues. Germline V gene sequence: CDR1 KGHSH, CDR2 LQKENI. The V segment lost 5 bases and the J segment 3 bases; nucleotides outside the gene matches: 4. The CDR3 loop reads CASSSGTGDYEQYF. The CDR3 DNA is TGTGCCAGCTCATCCGGGACAGGGGACTACGAGCAGTACTTC. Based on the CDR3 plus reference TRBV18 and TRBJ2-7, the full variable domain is NAGVMQNPRHLVRRRGQEARLRCSPMKGHSHVYWYRQLPEEGLKFMVYLQKENIIDESGMPKERFSAEFPKEGPSILRIQQVVRGDSAAYFCASSSGTGDYEQYFGPGTRLTVT.

The CDR3: CASSWRDREEEQYF. CDR3 in DNA: TGCGCCAGCAGCTGGCGGGACAGGGAAGAGGAGCAGTACTTC. The genes are TRBV5-1 and TRBJ2-7; 9 bases agree with TRBD1. Germline V lookup: CDR1 SGHRS, CDR2 YFSETQ. The V segment lost 3 bases and the J segment 7 bases; nucleotides outside the gene matches: 8. This CDR3 is 14 amino acids long.

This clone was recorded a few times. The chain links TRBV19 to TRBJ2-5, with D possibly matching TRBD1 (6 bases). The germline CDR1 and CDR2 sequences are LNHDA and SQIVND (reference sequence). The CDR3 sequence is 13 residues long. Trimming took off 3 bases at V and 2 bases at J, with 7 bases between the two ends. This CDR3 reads CASSIRGQETQYF. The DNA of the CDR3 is TGTGCCAGTAGTATCAGGGGTCAAGAGACCCAGTACTTC.

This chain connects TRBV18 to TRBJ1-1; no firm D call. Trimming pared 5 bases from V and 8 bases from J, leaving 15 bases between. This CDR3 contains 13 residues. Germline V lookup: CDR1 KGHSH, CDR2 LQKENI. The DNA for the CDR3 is TGTGCCAGCTCAATATTCGGACGGGAAGAAGCTTTCTTT. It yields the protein CASSIFGREEAFF.

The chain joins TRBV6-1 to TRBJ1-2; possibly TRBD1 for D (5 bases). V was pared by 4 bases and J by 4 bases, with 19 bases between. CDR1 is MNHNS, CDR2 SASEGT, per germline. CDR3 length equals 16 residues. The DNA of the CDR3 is TGTGCCAGCAGTGGCGGGGGAGGATTGATGGGCTATGGCTACACCTTC. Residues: CASSGGGGLMGYGYTF.

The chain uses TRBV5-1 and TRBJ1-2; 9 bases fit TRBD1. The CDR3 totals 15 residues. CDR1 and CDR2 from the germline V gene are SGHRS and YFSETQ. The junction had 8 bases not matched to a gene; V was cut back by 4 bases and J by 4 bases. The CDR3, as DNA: TGCGCCAGCAGCCAAGGGACAGGGTTTGGCTATGGCTACACCTTC. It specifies CASSQGTGFGYGYTF.

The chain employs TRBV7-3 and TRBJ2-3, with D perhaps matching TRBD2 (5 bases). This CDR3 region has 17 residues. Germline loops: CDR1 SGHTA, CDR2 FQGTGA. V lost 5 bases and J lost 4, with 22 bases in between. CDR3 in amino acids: CASSDKLGFGFSDTQYF. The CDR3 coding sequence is TGTGCCAGCAGCGACAAACTAGGTTTCGGCTTTTCAGATACGCAGTATTTT. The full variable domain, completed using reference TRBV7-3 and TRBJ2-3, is GAGVSQTPSNKVTEKGKYVELRCDPISGHTALYWYRQSLGQGPEFLIYFQGTGAADDSGLPNDRFFAVRPEGSVSTLKIQRTERGDSAVYLCASSDKLGFGFSDTQYFGPGTRLTVL.

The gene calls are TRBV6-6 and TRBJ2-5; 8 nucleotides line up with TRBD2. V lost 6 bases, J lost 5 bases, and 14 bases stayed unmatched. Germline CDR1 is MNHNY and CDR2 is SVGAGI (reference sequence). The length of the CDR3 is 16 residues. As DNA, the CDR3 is TGTGCCAGCAGCTTAGGAATTAGCGGGGATTGGGAGACCCAGTACTTC. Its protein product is CASSLGISGDWETQYF.

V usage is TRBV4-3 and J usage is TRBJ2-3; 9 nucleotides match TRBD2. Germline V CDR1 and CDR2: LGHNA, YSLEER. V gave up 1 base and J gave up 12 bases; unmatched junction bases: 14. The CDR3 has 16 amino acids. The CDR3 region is CASSQVGSGGPRDQYF. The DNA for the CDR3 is TGCGCCAGCAGCCAAGTCGGTAGCGGGGGTCCCCGTGACCAGTATTTT.

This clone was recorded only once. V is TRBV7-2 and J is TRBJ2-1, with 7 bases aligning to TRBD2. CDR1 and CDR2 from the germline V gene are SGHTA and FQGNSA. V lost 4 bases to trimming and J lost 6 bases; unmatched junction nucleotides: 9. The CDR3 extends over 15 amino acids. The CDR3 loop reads CASSSGGRGVNEQFF. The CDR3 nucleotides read TGTGCCAGCAGCTCAGGAGGCCGGGGGGTCAATGAGCAGTTCTTC.

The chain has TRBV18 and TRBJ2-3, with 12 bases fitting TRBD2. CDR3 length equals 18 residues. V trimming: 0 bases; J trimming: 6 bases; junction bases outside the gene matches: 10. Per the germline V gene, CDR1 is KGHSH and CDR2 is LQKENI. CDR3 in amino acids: CASSPPTSSGGGRDTQYF. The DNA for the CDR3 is TGTGCCAGCTCACCACCGACGTCTAGCGGGGGGGGACGGGATACGCAGTATTTT. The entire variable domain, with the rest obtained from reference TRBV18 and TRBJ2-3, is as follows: NAGVMQNPRHLVRRRGQEARLRCSPMKGHSHVYWYRQLPEEGLKFMVYLQKENIIDESGMPKERFSAEFPKEGPSILRIQQVVRGDSAAYFCASSPPTSSGGGRDTQYFGPGTRLTVL.

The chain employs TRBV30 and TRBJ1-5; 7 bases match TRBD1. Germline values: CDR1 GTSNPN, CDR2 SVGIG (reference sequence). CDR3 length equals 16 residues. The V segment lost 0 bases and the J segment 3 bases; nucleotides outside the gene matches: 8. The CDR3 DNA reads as TGTGCCTGGAGTGTTAGGGTAGGGGGCGTCAATCAGCCCCAGCATTTT. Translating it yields CAWSVRVGGVNQPQHF. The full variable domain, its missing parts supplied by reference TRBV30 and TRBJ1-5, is SQTIHQWPATLVQPVGSPLSLECTVEGTSNPNLYWYRQAAGRGLQLLFYSVGIGQISSEVPQNLSASRPQDRQFILSSKKLLLSDSGFYLCAWSVRVGGVNQPQHFGDGTRLSIL.

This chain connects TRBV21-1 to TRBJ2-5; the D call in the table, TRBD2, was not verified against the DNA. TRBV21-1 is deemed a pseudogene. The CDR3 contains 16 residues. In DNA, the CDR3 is TGTGCCAGCAGCAAAGAATGGGCTAGCCGGAGAGAGACCCAGTACTTC. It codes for CASSKEWASRRETQYF.

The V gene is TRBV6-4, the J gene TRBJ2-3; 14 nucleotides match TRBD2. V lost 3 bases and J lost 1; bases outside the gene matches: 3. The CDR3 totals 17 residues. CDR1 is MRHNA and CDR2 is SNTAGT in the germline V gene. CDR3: CASSETSGGAGTDTQYF. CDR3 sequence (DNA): TGTGCCAGCAGTGAGACTAGCGGGGGGGCAGGCACAGATACGCAGTATTTT.

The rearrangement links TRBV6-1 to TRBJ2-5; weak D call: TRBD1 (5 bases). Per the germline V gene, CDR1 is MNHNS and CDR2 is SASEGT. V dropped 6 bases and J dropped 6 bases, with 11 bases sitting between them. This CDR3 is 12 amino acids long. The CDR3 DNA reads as TGTGCCAGCAGCGTAAAGGGGAAGACCCAGTACTTC. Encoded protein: CASSVKGKTQYF.

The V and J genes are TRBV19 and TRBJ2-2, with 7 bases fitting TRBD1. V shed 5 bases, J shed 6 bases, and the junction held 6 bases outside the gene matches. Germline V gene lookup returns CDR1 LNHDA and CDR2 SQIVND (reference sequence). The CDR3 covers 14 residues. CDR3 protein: CASSDPGGSGELFF. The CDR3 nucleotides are TGTGCCAGTAGTGACCCAGGGGGTTCCGGGGAGCTGTTTTTT.